A single sample is the source of the 19 T cell receptor beta chains below, sequenced in a study of cytomegalovirus exposure and HLA in healthy donors. Produced via immunoSEQ multiplex PCR; TCRdb's table is partial and in-frame only. The sample contains tens of thousands of clones, roughly 90% of which appear only once. Sequencing input: PBMCs. The receptors derive from a woman younger than 35 in good health and CMV-seropositive.

This clone was counted between two and nine times. V is TRBV6-1 and J is TRBJ2-3; 9 bases map to TRBD2. CDR3 length: 16 residues. Germline CDR1 reads MNHNS; CDR2 reads SASEGT. Trimming removed 2 bases from V and 3 bases from J; junction bases left unmatched: 6. The chain's CDR3 is CASSESAGGRTDTQYF. The CDR3 nucleotides read TGTGCCAGCAGTGAATCAGCGGGGGGCCGGACAGATACGCAGTATTTT.

V and J are TRBV6-5 and TRBJ2-7; TRBD2 matches at 10 bases. The CDR3 length is 14 residues. Germline loops: CDR1 MNHEY, CDR2 SVGAGI. V shed 8 bases and J 5 bases; nucleotides not matched to a gene: 9. CDR3 loop: CASFGTSASNEQYF. The CDR3 bases are TGTGCCAGCTTCGGGACTAGCGCTTCAAACGAGCAGTACTTC.

This rearrangement joins TRBV6-5 to TRBJ1-6; 10 bases are a match to TRBD1. The V and J ends lost 6 bases and 13 bases, in that order; junction bases with no gene match: 9. CDR1 is MNHEY, CDR2 SVGAGI, per germline. The CDR3 has 14 residues. The CDR3 spells CASRPSGQGIPLHF. DNA for the CDR3: TGTGCCAGCAGGCCTTCGGGACAGGGGATCCCCCTCCACTTT.

V and J are TRBV5-5 and TRBJ1-3; D may be TRBD1 (6 bases). Trimming cost V 2 bases and J 2 bases, with 8 bases left between them. This CDR3 has 14 residues. Germline assignment: CDR1 SGHKS and CDR2 YYEKEE (reference sequence). Here the CDR3 DNA reads TGTGCCAGCAGCTTAGGGGGTGCTGGAAACACCATATATTTT. It is translated as CASSLGGAGNTIYF. The whole variable domain, remainder taken from reference TRBV5-5 and TRBJ1-3, is DAGVTQSPTHLIKTRGQQVTLRCSPISGHKSVSWYQQVLGQGPQFIFQYYEKEERGRGNFPDRFSARQFPNYSSELNVNALLLGDSALYLCASSLGGAGNTIYFGEGSWLTVV.

The chain employs TRBV5-1 and TRBJ1-2, with 9 bases that match TRBD1. The CDR3 runs 13 residues. Germline lookup yields CDR1 SGHRS and CDR2 YFSETQ. V shed 7 bases, J shed 8 bases, and the junction held 9 bases outside the gene matches. The DNA of the CDR3 is TGCGCCAGCGCGGAACAGGGGGCCGGCGGCTACACCTTC. This sequence encodes CASAEQGAGGYTF.

The genes are TRBV6-4 and TRBJ2-3; tentative D call: TRBD2 (6 bases). Germline CDR1 reads MRHNA; CDR2 reads SNTAGT. V lost 3 bases and J lost 0, with 7 bases in between. The CDR3 totals 14 residues. In nucleotides, the CDR3 is TGTGCCAGCAGTGAAGGGACTAGCACAGATACGCAGTATTTT. Amino acids: CASSEGTSTDTQYF.

This clone showed up just once. This sequence joins TRBV21-1 and TRBJ2-1; the table's D call TRBD1 went unverified against the DNA. TRBV21-1 is a pseudogene. The CDR3 totals 13 residues. CDR3 residues: CASRTAAYNEQFF. In DNA form, the CDR3 reads TGTGCCAGCAGGACAGCAGCCTACAATGAGCAGTTCTTC.

This clone was seen only a few times. The chain combines TRBV4-2 with TRBJ1-6; D perhaps matches TRBD1 (5 bases). Germline V gene lookup returns CDR1 LGHNA and CDR2 YNFKEQ. CDR3 size: 14 residues. Trimming took 5 bases from V and 10 from J, leaving 15 bases between them. In nucleotides, the CDR3 is TGTGCCAGCAGCGATGGACTATGGGGGTCACCCCTCCACTTT. Its protein product is CASSDGLWGSPLHF.

The CDR3 bases are TGTGCCCAACAGGGACTAGCGGGGGTAGGCGGAAGTAGAGAGACCCAGTACTTC. Translated: CAQQGLAGVGGSRETQYF. V usage is TRBV30 and J usage is TRBJ2-5; 14 bases map to TRBD2. Per the germline V gene, CDR1 is GTSNPN and CDR2 is SVGIG (reference sequence). The CDR3 is 18 amino acids. Trimming removed 8 bases from V and 4 bases from J; junction bases left unmatched: 18.

The chain employs TRBV10-3 and TRBJ2-7; perhaps TRBD1 as D (5 bases). Germline V gives CDR1 ENHRY, CDR2 SYGVKD. V lost 4 bases and J lost 3, with 10 bases in between. The CDR3 sequence is 13 residues long. CDR3 in DNA: TGTGCCATCAGTGTTTGGCAGGGCTACGAGCAGTACTTC. This translates into CAISVWQGYEQYF.

The rearrangement uses TRBV7-2 and TRBJ1-5; 9 bases agree with TRBD1. The germline V gene encodes CDR1 SGHTA and CDR2 FQGNSA. V trimming: 0 bases; J trimming: 4 bases; junction bases outside the gene matches: 1. CDR3 length: 15 amino acids. The CDR3 bases are TGTGCCAGCAGCTTAGCACAGGGGGCGAATCAGCCCCAGCATTTT. This encodes CASSLAQGANQPQHF. Full variable domain (missing parts from reference TRBV7-2 and TRBJ1-5): GAGVSQSPSNKVTEKGKDVELRCDPISGHTALYWYRQSLGQGLEFLIYFQGNSAPDKSGLPSDRFSAERTGGSVSTLTIQRTQQEDSAVYLCASSLAQGANQPQHFGDGTRLSIL.

The chain links TRBV15 to TRBJ2-3, with 7 bases matching TRBD2. This CDR3 contains 15 residues. V was pared by 1 base and J by 5 bases, with 6 bases of the junction left unmatched. Looked up from germline, CDR1 is LNHNV and CDR2 is YYDKDF (reference sequence). CDR3 bases: TGTGCCACCAGCAGAGGGGGAGGGCCTAAAGATACGCAGTATTTT. Its translation is CATSRGGGPKDTQYF. Combining the CDR3 with reference TRBV15 and TRBJ2-3 gives the whole variable domain DAMVIQNPRYQVTQFGKPVTLSCSQTLNHNVMYWYQQKSSQAPKLLFHYYDKDFNNEADTPDNFQSRRPNTSFCFLDIRSPGLGDTAMYLCATSRGGGPKDTQYFGPGTRLTVL.

This clone was detected a few times. The J gene is TRBJ2-1, the V gene TRBV11-1, with TRBD2 matching over 7 bases. With V trimmed by 1 base and J by 8 bases, 11 bases remained unmatched. Germline assignment: CDR1 SGHAT and CDR2 FQDESV (reference sequence). The CDR3 is 16 amino acids. The CDR3 bases are TGTGCCAGCAGCTTAGAGTCGGCGGGAGCCGATGATGAGCAGTTCTTC. Its translation is CASSLESAGADDEQFF.

The gene calls are TRBV4-3 and TRBJ2-1, with 8 bases aligning to TRBD2. In germline, CDR1 is LGHNA, CDR2 YSLEER. The CDR3 runs to 16 residues. V lost 1 base to trimming and J lost 8 bases; unmatched junction nucleotides: 10. The CDR3 spells CASSQGVRGGWDEQFF. CDR3 nucleotide sequence: TGCGCCAGCAGCCAAGGGGTTCGGGGGGGCTGGGATGAGCAGTTCTTC.

This rearrangement joins TRBV6-1 to TRBJ2-4, with 7 bases identical to TRBD2. CDR1 and CDR2 (germline): MNHNS, SASEGT. The CDR3 covers 16 residues. The V and J ends lost 0 bases and 1 base, in that order; junction bases with no gene match: 3. The CDR3 here is CASSEAGEGAKNIQYF. The CDR3 DNA sequence: TGTGCCAGCAGTGAAGCGGGGGAGGGGGCCAAAAACATTCAGTACTTC.

V gene TRBV2 combines with J gene TRBJ2-7; D is possibly TRBD1 (5 bases). Trimming cost V 4 bases and J 3 bases, with 10 bases left between them. The germline CDR1 and CDR2 sequences are SNHLY and FYNNEI. This CDR3 contains 13 residues. The CDR3: CASSVRDSYEQYF. As DNA, the CDR3 is TGTGCCAGCAGTGTCCGAGACAGCTACGAGCAGTACTTC.

J is TRBJ1-6 and V is TRBV19, with 8 bases lining up with TRBD1. The V segment lost 6 bases and the J segment 9 bases; nucleotides outside the gene matches: 4. CDR3 size: 13 residues. Germline CDR1 and CDR2: LNHDA and SQIVND (reference sequence). The CDR3: CASRDRDVSPLHF. In nucleotides, the CDR3 is TGTGCCAGTAGGGACAGGGACGTTTCACCCCTCCACTTT. The variable domain in full, with the rest retrieved from reference TRBV19 and TRBJ1-6, is DGGITQSPKYLFRKEGQNVTLSCEQNLNHDAMYWYRQDPGQGLRLIYYSQIVNDFQKGDIAEGYSVSREKKESFPLTVTSAQKNPTAFYLCASRDRDVSPLHFGNGTRLTVT.

This chain joins TRBV7-2 and TRBJ2-2, with 8 bases fitting TRBD1. V was pared by 5 bases and J by 4 bases, with 9 bases of the junction left unmatched. There are 16 residues in the CDR3. Looked up from germline, CDR1 is SGHTA and CDR2 is FQGNSA. The CDR3 reads CASSPPDRALTGELFF. As DNA, the CDR3 is TGTGCCAGCAGCCCACCGGACAGGGCTCTCACCGGGGAGCTGTTTTTT.

The rearrangement links TRBV2 to TRBJ2-7, with D perhaps TRBD1 (6 bases). This CDR3 contains 14 residues. V was clipped by 5 bases and J by 3 bases, with 14 bases between them. The germline V gene has CDR1 SNHLY and CDR2 FYNNEI. As DNA, the CDR3 is TGTGCCAGCAGTTTAACAAAACAGGGCTACGAGCAGTACTTC. Its translation is CASSLTKQGYEQYF.